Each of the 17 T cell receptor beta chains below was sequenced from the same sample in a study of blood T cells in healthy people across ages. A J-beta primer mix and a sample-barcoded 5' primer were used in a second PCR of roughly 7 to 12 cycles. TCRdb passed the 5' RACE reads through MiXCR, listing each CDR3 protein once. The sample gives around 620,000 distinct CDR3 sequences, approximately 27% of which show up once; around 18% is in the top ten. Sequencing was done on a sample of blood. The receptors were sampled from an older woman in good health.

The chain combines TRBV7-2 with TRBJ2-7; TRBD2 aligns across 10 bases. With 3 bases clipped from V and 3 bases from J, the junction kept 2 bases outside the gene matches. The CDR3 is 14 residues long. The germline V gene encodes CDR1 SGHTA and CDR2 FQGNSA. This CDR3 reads CASSFSGGNYEQYF. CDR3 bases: TGTGCCAGCAGCTTTAGCGGGGGGAACTACGAGCAGTACTTC.

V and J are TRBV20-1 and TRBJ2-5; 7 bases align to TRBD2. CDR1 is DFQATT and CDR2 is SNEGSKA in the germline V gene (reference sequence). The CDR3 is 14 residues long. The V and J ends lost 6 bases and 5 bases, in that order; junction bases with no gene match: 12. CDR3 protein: CSATTSLEWETQYF. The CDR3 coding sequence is TGCAGTGCCACGACTAGCTTAGAATGGGAGACCCAGTACTTC.

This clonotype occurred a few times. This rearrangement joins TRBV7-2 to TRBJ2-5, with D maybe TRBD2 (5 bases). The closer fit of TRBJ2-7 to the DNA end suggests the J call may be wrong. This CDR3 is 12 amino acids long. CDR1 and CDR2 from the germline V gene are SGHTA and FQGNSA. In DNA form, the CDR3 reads TGTGCCAGCAGCTTAACGGGATTCGAGCAGTACTTC. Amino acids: CASSLTGFEQYF.

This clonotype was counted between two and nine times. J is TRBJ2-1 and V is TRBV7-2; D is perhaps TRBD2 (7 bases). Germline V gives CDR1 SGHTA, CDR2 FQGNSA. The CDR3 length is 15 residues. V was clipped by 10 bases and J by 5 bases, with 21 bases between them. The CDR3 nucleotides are TGTGCCAAGTCTAAAGGCGGGGGCGCGAACAATGAGCAGTTCTTC. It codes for CAKSKGGGANNEQFF.

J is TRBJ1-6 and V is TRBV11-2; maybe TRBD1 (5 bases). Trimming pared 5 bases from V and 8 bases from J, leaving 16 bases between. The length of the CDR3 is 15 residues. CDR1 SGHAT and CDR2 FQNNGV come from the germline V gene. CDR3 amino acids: CASSRIIRGYSPLHF. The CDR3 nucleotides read TGTGCCAGCAGCCGAATAATTCGGGGGTATTCACCCCTCCACTTT.

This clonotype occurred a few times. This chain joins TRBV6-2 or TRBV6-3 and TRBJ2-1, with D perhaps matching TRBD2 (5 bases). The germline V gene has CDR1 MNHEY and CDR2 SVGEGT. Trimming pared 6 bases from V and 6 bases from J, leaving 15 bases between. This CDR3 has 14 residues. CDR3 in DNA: TGTGCCAGCAGAGCGCACCGAGGGCTCAATGAGCAGTTCTTC. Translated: CASRAHRGLNEQFF.

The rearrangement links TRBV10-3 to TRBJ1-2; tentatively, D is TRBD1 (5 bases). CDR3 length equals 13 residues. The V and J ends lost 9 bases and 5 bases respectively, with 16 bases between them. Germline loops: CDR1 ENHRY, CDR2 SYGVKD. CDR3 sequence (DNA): TGTGCCATAGACAACAGAGGGGAGTATGGCTACACCTTC. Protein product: CAIDNRGEYGYTF.

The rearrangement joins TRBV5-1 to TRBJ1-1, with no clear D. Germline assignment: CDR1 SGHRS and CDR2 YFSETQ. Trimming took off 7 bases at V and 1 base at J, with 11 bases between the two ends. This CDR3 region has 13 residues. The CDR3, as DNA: TGCGCCAGCTGGCAGAACCAGAACACTGAAGCTTTCTTT. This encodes CASWQNQNTEAFF.

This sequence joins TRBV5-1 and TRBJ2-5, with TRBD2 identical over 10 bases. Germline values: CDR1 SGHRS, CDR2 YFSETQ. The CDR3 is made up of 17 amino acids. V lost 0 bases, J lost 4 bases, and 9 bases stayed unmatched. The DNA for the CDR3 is TGCGCCAGCAGCTTGGGGATAGCGGGGGGCCCCGGAGAGACCCAGTACTTC. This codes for CASSLGIAGGPGETQYF.

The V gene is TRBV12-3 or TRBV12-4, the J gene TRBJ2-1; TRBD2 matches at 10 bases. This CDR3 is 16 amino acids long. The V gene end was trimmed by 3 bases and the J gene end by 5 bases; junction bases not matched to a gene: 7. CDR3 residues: CASSFPLAGDDNEQFF. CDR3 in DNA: TGTGCCAGCAGTTTTCCCCTAGCGGGGGACGACAATGAGCAGTTCTTC.

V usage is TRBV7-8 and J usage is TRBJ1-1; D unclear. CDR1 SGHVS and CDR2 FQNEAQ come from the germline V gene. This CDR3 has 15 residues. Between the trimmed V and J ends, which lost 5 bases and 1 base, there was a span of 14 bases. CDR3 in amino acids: CASSPRVRENTEAFF. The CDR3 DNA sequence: TGTGCCAGCAGCCCCCGGGTCAGAGAGAACACTGAAGCTTTCTTT.

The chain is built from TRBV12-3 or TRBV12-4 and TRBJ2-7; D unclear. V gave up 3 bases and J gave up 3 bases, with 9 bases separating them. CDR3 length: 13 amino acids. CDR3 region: CASSFGVFYEQYF. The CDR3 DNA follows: TGTGCCAGCAGTTTTGGAGTATTCTACGAGCAGTACTTC.

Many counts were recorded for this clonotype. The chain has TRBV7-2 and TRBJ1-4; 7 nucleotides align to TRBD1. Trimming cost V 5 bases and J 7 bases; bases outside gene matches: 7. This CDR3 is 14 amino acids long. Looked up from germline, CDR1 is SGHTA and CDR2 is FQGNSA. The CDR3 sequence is CASSTAWTGEKLFF. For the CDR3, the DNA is TGTGCCAGCAGCACCGCATGGACAGGTGAAAAACTGTTTTTT.

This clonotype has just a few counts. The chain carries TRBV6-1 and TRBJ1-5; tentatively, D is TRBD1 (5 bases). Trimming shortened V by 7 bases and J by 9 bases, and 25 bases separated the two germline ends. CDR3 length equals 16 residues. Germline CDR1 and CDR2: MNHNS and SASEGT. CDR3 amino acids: CASKRLAGEPAGPQHF. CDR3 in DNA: TGTGCCAGCAAGAGGTTGGCGGGGGAACCCGCGGGGCCCCAGCATTTT.

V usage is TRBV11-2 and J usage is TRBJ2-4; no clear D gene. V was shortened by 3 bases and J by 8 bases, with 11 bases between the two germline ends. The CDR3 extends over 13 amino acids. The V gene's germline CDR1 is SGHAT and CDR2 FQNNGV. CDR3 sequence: CASSFNPWDIQYF. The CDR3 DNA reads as TGTGCCAGCAGCTTTAATCCGTGGGACATTCAGTACTTC.

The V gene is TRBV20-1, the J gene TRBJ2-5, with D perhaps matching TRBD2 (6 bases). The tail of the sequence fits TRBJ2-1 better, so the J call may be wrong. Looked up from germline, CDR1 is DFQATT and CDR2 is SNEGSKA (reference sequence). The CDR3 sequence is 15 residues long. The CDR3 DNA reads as TGCAGTGCTACCTCCTCCGGGGGTCGCTATTATGAGCAGTTCTTC. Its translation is CSATSSGGRYYEQFF.

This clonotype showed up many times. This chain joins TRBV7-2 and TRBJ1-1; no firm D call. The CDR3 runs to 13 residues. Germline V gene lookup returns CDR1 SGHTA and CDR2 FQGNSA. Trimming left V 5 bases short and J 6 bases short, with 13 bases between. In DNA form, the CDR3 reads TGTGCCAGCAGCCGCCGGTTGGATGCTGAAGCTTTCTTT. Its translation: CASSRRLDAEAFF.